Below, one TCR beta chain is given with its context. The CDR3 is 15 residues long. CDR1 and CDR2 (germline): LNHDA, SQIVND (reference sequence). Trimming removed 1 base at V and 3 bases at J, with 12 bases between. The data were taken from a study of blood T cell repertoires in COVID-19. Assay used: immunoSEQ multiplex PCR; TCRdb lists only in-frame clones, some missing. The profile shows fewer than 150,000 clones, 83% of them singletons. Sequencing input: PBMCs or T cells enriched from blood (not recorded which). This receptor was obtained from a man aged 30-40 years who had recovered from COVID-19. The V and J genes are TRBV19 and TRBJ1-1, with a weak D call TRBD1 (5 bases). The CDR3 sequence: CASSIGGTSHTEAFF. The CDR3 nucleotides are TGTGCCAGTAGTATAGGCGGGACTTCCCACACTGAAGCTTTCTTT.